One and the same sample provided the 20 T cell receptor beta chains below, sequenced in a study of T cell repertoires in cytomegalovirus infection. TCRdb called the reads again in MiXCR, with one record for every CDR3 protein. This sample has about a million distinct CDR3 sequences, with roughly 30% found just once. These receptors have no identified antigens. The sample was cultured CD8+ T cells from PBMCs, taken from culture after CMV antigen stimulation. These TCRs come from a human donor in good health (CMV status not recorded). Some clones in this sample may be carry-over from other donors' samples.

The chain carries TRBV4-2 and TRBJ2-7, with TRBD2 identical over 9 bases. The CDR3 spans 15 residues. V dropped 2 bases and J dropped 3; count of bases not matched to a gene: 5. CDR1 and CDR2 (germline): LGHNA, YNFKEQ. CDR3 nucleotides: TGTGCCAGCAGCCAACTAGCGGGGTCGGACTACGAGCAGTACTTC. Its translation: CASSQLAGSDYEQYF.

This clonotype was recorded once. The V gene is TRBV7-4, the J gene TRBJ2-2, with 7 positions matching TRBD1. Losses at the gene ends were 7 bases for V and 6 bases for J; bases not matched to a gene: 11. This CDR3 has 15 residues. Germline CDR1 is SGHVT and CDR2 is SQSDAQ. Here the CDR3 DNA reads TGTGCCAGCACCCCGGGACAGCACAACTCCGGGGAGCTGTTTTTT. Amino acid sequence: CASTPGQHNSGELFF.

This clonotype turned up a few times. The chain joins TRBV2 to TRBJ1-2; 8 nucleotides align to TRBD1. The CDR3 is made up of 18 amino acids. Germline loops: CDR1 SNHLY, CDR2 FYNNEI. Losses at the gene ends were 3 bases for V and 4 bases for J; bases not matched to a gene: 16. The CDR3 DNA is TGTGCCAGCAGTGACGCCTCCTTAGATTCAGGGGGCGGCTATGGCTACACCTTC. Amino acid sequence: CASSDASLDSGGGYGYTF.

This clonotype was counted ten times or more. The V and J genes are TRBV7-2 and TRBJ2-4; unclear D gene. Trimming cost V 0 bases and J 2 bases, with 17 bases left between them. This CDR3 has 18 residues. CDR1 and CDR2 from the germline V gene are SGHTA and FQGNSA. The DNA of the CDR3 is TGTGCCAGCAGCTTAGCGTTTGAAGGATTCGGGTCCAAAAACATTCAGTACTTC. Encoded protein: CASSLAFEGFGSKNIQYF.

This clonotype occurred a few times. The gene calls are TRBV6-5 and TRBJ2-3; 8 bases are shared with TRBD2. This CDR3 spans 13 amino acids. From germline, CDR1 is MNHEY and CDR2 SVGAGI. With 6 bases clipped from V and 4 bases from J, the junction kept 3 bases outside the gene matches. For the CDR3, the DNA is TGTGCCAGCAGCGGACTAGCTGCAGATACGCAGTATTTT. This gives the protein CASSGLAADTQYF.

This clonotype occurred many times. The germline gene is not matched at one end of the junction; a read error may be the cause. The chain combines TRBV7-7 with TRBJ2-5; D is undetermined. This CDR3 region has 15 residues. The germline V gene encodes CDR1 SSHAT and CDR2 FNYEAQ (reference sequence). CDR3 sequence (DNA): TGTGCTAGCAGCTTAGGCCAATTCTACCAAGAGACCCAGTACTTC. It codes for CASSLGQFYQETQYF.

V is TRBV4-1 and J is TRBJ2-1; the match to TRBD2 covers 7 bases. This CDR3 is 13 amino acids long. Germline assignment: CDR1 MGHRA and CDR2 YSYEKL. The V gene end was trimmed by 5 bases and the J gene end by 9 bases; junction bases not matched to a gene: 7. This CDR3 is CASSSRPGGEQFF. CDR3 in DNA: TGCGCCAGCAGCTCCCGACCGGGGGGTGAGCAGTTCTTC.

The CDR3 loop reads CASSLVGDYSPLHF. CDR3 bases: TGTGCCAGCAGCTTAGTCGGGGATTACTCACCCCTCCACTTT. This chain uses TRBV7-9 with TRBJ1-6; D unclear. The CDR3 sequence is 14 residues long. Germline CDR1 SEHNR, CDR2 FQNEAQ (reference sequence). Trimming cost V 1 base and J 10 bases, with 11 bases left between them.

The chain employs TRBV10-2 and TRBJ1-2; D possibly corresponds to TRBD1 (6 bases). Germline CDR1 and CDR2: WSHSY and SAAADI. V was clipped by 5 bases and J by 8 bases, with 15 bases between them. The CDR3 has 13 amino acids. CDR3 sequence: CASSPQGIQGYTF. The CDR3 DNA reads as TGCGCCAGCAGTCCCCAGGGGATACAGGGCTACACCTTC.

To note about this clonotype: One end of the junction fails to match germline, which may point to a read error. This chain joins TRBV5-1 and TRBJ1-1; 7 bases map to TRBD1. Germline V CDR1 and CDR2: SGHRS, YFSETQ. The CDR3 is 15 amino acids. The CDR3 DNA follows: TGCGTCAGCAGCTTGGAGACAGGGAAGAACACTGAAGCTTTCTTT. It is translated as CVSSLETGKNTEAFF.

This chain's CDR3 is CATSTYRGADTQYF. The DNA of the CDR3 is TGTGCCACCAGCACCTACAGGGGCGCAGATACGCAGTATTTT. The rearrangement uses TRBV24-1 and TRBJ2-3; the match to TRBD1 covers 7 bases. V was clipped by 7 bases and J by 4 bases; unmatched bases: 7. This CDR3 region has 14 residues. The germline CDR1 and CDR2 sequences are KGHDR and SFDVKD.

The chain employs TRBV20-1 and TRBJ2-1; D call uncertain. Per the germline V gene, CDR1 is DFQATT and CDR2 is SNEGSKA (reference sequence). V was clipped by 0 bases and J by 2 bases, with 14 bases between them. This CDR3 has 16 residues. The CDR3 is CSARDRPSEPYNEQFF. The DNA of the CDR3 is TGCAGTGCTAGAGATCGTCCCTCCGAGCCCTACAATGAGCAGTTCTTC.

The J gene is TRBJ2-2, the V gene TRBV5-1, with a tentative D call TRBD1 (6 bases). CDR1 and CDR2 (germline): SGHRS, YFSETQ. Trimming removed 0 bases from V and 4 bases from J, with 13 bases in between. The CDR3 is 16 amino acids. CDR3: CASSLAAGEFTGELFF. The DNA of the CDR3 is TGCGCCAGCAGCTTGGCGGCAGGGGAATTCACCGGGGAGCTGTTTTTT. Full variable domain (outside the CDR3, taken from reference TRBV5-1 and TRBJ2-2): KAGVTQTPRYLIKTRGQQVTLSCSPISGHRSVSWYQQTPGQGLQFLFEYFSETQRNKGNFPGRFSGRQFSNSRSEMNVSTLELGDSALYLCASSLAAGEFTGELFFGEGSRLTVL.

This clonotype was seen a handful of times. V gene TRBV7-9 combines with J gene TRBJ1-2; 9 bases map to TRBD1. This CDR3 spans 15 amino acids. CDR1 is SEHNR, CDR2 FQNEAQ, per germline (reference sequence). The ends lost 5 bases at V and 8 bases at J; junction bases unmatched: 12. CDR3 region: CASSGRGTGREGYTF. The DNA of the CDR3 is TGTGCCAGCAGCGGCCGAGGGACAGGGAGGGAAGGCTACACCTTC. Supplemented by reference TRBV7-9 and TRBJ1-2, the full variable domain reads DTGVSQNPRHKITKRGQNVTFRCDPISEHNRLYWYRQTLGQGPEFLTYFQNEAQLEKSRLLSDRFSAERPKGSFSTLEIQRTEQGDSAMYLCASSGRGTGREGYTFGSGTRLTVV.

This clonotype has ten or more counts. This rearrangement joins TRBV7-8 to TRBJ1-4; TRBD1 matches at 9 bases. The germline V gene encodes CDR1 SGHVS and CDR2 FQNEAQ. The CDR3 covers 14 residues. V lost 5 bases and J lost 10; bases outside the gene matches: 8. The CDR3 bases are TGTGCCAGCAGCCTAGGACAGGGGACAGGAAAACTGTTTTTT. It encodes CASSLGQGTGKLFF.

CDR3 residues: CASSQEPAANYGYTF. The CDR3 DNA follows: TGTGCCAGCAGCCAAGAACCAGCCGCAAACTATGGCTACACCTTC. This chain connects TRBV14 to TRBJ1-2; D is ambiguous. Looked up from germline, CDR1 is SGHDN and CDR2 is FVKESK. V was pared by 0 bases and J by 2 bases, with 10 bases between. The CDR3 extends over 15 amino acids. Full variable domain (outside the CDR3, taken from reference TRBV14 and TRBJ1-2): EAGVTQFPSHSVIEKGQTVTLRCDPISGHDNLYWYRRVMGKEIKFLLHFVKESKQDESGMPNNRFLAERTGGTYSTLKVQPAELEDSGVYFCASSQEPAANYGYTFGSGTRLTVV.

The chain uses TRBV4-1 and TRBJ1-1, with D unclear. The CDR3 sequence is 15 residues long. The germline gives CDR1 MGHRA, CDR2 YSYEKL. V shed 3 bases and J shed 1 base, with 12 bases lying between them. In DNA, the CDR3 is TGCGCCAGCAGCCAGGCCAGTGAAACGAACACTGAAGCTTTCTTT. Translating it yields CASSQASETNTEAFF.

In its sample, this clonotype was seen many times. This sequence joins TRBV12-3 or TRBV12-4 and TRBJ2-5; no reliable D call. The CDR3 consists of 13 residues. Deletions cut 2 bases from V and 3 bases from J, with 7 bases between. The CDR3 coding sequence is TGTGCCAGCAGTTTACCATACGAAGAGACCCAGTACTTC. Translated, it gives CASSLPYEETQYF.

V usage is TRBV6-6 and J usage is TRBJ1-2; 7 bases fit TRBD1. Germline V gene data show CDR1 as MNHNY and CDR2 as SVGAGI (reference sequence). J lost 4 bases, V lost 5 bases, and 10 bases had no gene match. There are 15 residues in the CDR3. The DNA of the CDR3 is TGTGCCAGCAGTGATAATACAGGGGCTTTCTATGGCTACACCTTC. It is translated as CASSDNTGAFYGYTF.

J is TRBJ2-7 and V is TRBV6-5, with D unresolved. Between the trimmed V and J ends, which lost 6 bases and 7 bases, there was a span of 19 bases. The CDR3 length is 14 residues. The germline V gene has CDR1 MNHEY and CDR2 SVGAGI. The CDR3 region is CASSLYAAYREQYF. In DNA, the CDR3 is TGTGCCAGCAGCCTCTACGCGGCCTACCGGGAGCAGTACTTC.